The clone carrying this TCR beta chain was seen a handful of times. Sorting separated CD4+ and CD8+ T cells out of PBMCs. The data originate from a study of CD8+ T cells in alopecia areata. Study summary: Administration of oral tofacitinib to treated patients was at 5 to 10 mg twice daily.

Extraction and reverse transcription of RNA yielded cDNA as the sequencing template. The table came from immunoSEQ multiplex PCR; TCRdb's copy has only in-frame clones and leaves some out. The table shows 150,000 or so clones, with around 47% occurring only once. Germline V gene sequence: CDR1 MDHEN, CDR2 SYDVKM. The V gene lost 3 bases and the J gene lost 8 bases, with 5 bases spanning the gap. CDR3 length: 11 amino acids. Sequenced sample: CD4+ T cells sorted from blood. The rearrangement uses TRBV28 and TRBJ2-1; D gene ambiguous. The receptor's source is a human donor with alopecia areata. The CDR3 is CASSLVDEQFF. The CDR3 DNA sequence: TGTGCCAGCAGTTTGGTGGATGAGCAGTTCTTC.